These 26 T cell receptor beta chains came from one sample sequenced in a study of T and B cells in COVID-19 patients. BIOMED2 TRB-A/B primer pools were used in multiplex TRB PCR. Using its own MiXCR run on the multiplex PCR reads, TCRdb lists one record per CDR3 protein. The sample yields about 5,400 distinct CDR3 sequences, 25% to 30% seen once. Each TRB amplification used roughly 240-550 ng of genomic DNA from blood. The specimen sequenced was blood. The receptor source for this set is a human donor with active COVID-19.

Remarks on this clonotype: A junction end diverges from the germline sequence, so it may reflect a read error. The genes are TRBV10-3 and TRBJ1-6; D not certain. Germline loops: CDR1 ENHRY, CDR2 SYGVKD. The CDR3 spans 14 residues. CDR3 DNA sequence: TGTGCCATCAGTGGGAGCGGCTATGATTCACCCCTCCACTTT. It specifies CAISGSGYDSPLHF.

This clonotype was counted a single time. The CDR3: CASSSSYPYEQYF. As DNA, the CDR3 is TGTGCCAGCAGTTCTAGCTACCCCTACGAGCAGTACTTC. The chain has TRBV28 and TRBJ2-7; the D gene is possibly TRBD2 (5 bases). The CDR3 contains 13 residues. V was trimmed by 4 bases and J by 2 bases, leaving 9 bases between them. Germline loops: CDR1 MDHEN, CDR2 SYDVKM.

In regard to this clonotype: A junction boundary mismatches the germline segment, possibly from a read error. The gene calls are TRBV19 and TRBJ2-2; 7 nucleotides align to TRBD2. Germline CDR1 LNHDA, CDR2 SQIVND (reference sequence). There are 15 residues in the CDR3. The CDR3 coding sequence is TGTGCCAGTAGTATAGATGGGGGGGTTACCGGGGAGCTGTACTTC. Protein product: CASSIDGGVTGELYF.

This clonotype was detected only a few times. The chain links TRBV11-1 to TRBJ2-5; D gene uncertain. Trimming left V 5 bases short and J 1 base short, with 8 bases between. Germline values: CDR1 SGHAT, CDR2 FQDESV (reference sequence). The CDR3 has 13 amino acids. The CDR3: CASSLTPQETQYF. CDR3 DNA sequence: TGTGCCAGCAGCCTCACCCCCCAAGAGACCCAGTACTTC.

The chain has TRBV4-2 and TRBJ1-3, with D perhaps TRBD1 (5 bases). The germline CDR1 and CDR2 sequences are LGHNA and YNFKEQ. The CDR3 has 16 amino acids. V was pared by 0 bases and J by 0 bases, with 9 bases between. CDR3 protein: CASSQEPGSSGNTIYF. The CDR3 bases are TGTGCCAGCAGCCAAGAGCCAGGGAGCTCTGGAAACACCATATATTTT.

This clonotype was picked up many times. The V call is TRBV7-9, the J call TRBJ2-2, with D perhaps TRBD2 (5 bases). CDR1 is SEHNR and CDR2 is FQNEAQ in the germline V gene (reference sequence). V was trimmed by 4 bases and J by 1 base, leaving 10 bases between them. CDR3 length: 15 amino acids. In nucleotides, the CDR3 is TGTGCCAGCAGCTCGAGGGCCTTGAACACCGGGGAGCTGTTTTTT. This codes for CASSSRALNTGELFF.

This clonotype is medium-sized by share. As DNA, the CDR3 is TGTGCCAGCAGGGACCATCGGACAGCGATCACAGATACGCAGTATTTT. It is translated as CASRDHRTAITDTQYF. This chain joins TRBV7-2 and TRBJ2-3, with D possibly matching TRBD1 (6 bases). With 6 bases removed from V and 2 bases from J, the gap between germline ends came to 18 bases. Germline values: CDR1 SGHTA, CDR2 FQGNSA. CDR3 size: 16 residues.

This clonotype turned up a few times. The V and J genes are TRBV12-3 or TRBV12-4 and TRBJ1-4; D not certain. The CDR3 has 14 amino acids. V was shortened by 3 bases and J by 4 bases, with 9 bases between the two germline ends. CDR3 residues: CASSFGALNEKLFF. The CDR3 bases are TGTGCCAGCAGTTTTGGAGCACTTAATGAAAAACTGTTTTTT.

This clonotype was observed a handful of times. The chain has TRBV24-1 and TRBJ2-5; D may match TRBD1 or TRBD2 (6 bases each). CDR1 and CDR2 (germline): KGHDR, SFDVKD. With 3 bases removed from V and 4 bases from J, the gap between germline ends came to 14 bases. This CDR3 comprises 15 residues. CDR3 loop: CATSDRGVSLETQYF. CDR3 DNA sequence: TGTGCCACCAGTGATAGGGGGGTTTCTTTAGAGACCCAGTACTTC.

A few counts support this clonotype. The chain is built from TRBV27 and TRBJ1-1; weak D call: TRBD1 (6 bases). CDR3 size: 13 residues. From germline, CDR1 is MNHEY and CDR2 SMNVEV (reference sequence). The germline V and J ends were trimmed by 6 bases and 5 bases, with 13 bases remaining between them. CDR3 region: CASRIRGMTEAFF. CDR3 nucleotides: TGTGCCAGCAGAATTAGGGGGATGACTGAAGCTTTCTTT.

This clonotype is categorized as medium-sized (0.01 to 0.1%). The chain couples TRBV6-2 or TRBV6-3 to TRBJ2-6, with D maybe TRBD1 (6 bases). Germline CDR1 MNHEY, CDR2 SVGEGT. The CDR3 totals 18 residues. The V end was cut by 0 bases, the J end by 2 bases, with 14 bases between. The CDR3, as DNA: TGTGCCAGCAGTTACTCGCAGGGGATGGGAGCTGGGGCCAACGTCCTGACTTTC. Protein product: CASSYSQGMGAGANVLTF.

By share of the sample, this clonotype is medium-sized (0.01 to 0.1%). The chain joins TRBV6-5 to TRBJ2-6, with D perhaps given as TRBD1 or TRBD2 (6 bases each). Trimming cost V 11 bases and J 4 bases, with 12 bases left between them. The CDR3 has 13 residues. Germline lookup yields CDR1 MNHEY and CDR2 SVGAGI. CDR3 coding DNA: TGTGCCTCAAGGGGGGCAGGGGCCAACGTCCTGACTTTC. Its translation is CASRGAGANVLTF.

This clonotype was observed a few times. The chain carries TRBV6-2 or TRBV6-3 and TRBJ1-5; 11 nucleotides align to TRBD1. From germline, CDR1 is MNHEY and CDR2 SVGEGT. This CDR3 has 13 residues. The V segment lost 8 bases and the J segment 6 bases; nucleotides outside the gene matches: 3. The CDR3 DNA reads TGTGCCAGCGGGGACAGGGGGTTTCAGCCCCAGCATTTT. Translated, it gives CASGDRGFQPQHF.

The V call is TRBV20-1, the J call TRBJ2-7, with TRBD2 matching over 9 bases. This CDR3 contains 16 residues. The V and J ends lost 0 bases and 6 bases, in that order; junction bases with no gene match: 12. Germline lookup yields CDR1 DFQATT and CDR2 SNEGSKA (reference sequence). CDR3 nucleotide sequence: TGCAGTGCTAGAGATGTCCAGCGGGAGGCCCTTGCCGAGCAGTACTTC. It codes for CSARDVQREALAEQYF.

By proportion, this clonotype is medium-sized. V usage is TRBV27 and J usage is TRBJ2-1; D call uncertain. From germline, CDR1 is MNHEY and CDR2 SMNVEV (reference sequence). The CDR3 is 16 residues long. V lost 7 bases to trimming and J lost 2 bases, with 18 bases between them. The CDR3 coding sequence is TGTGCCAGCAACGCCGGACGGATCACTACCTACAATGAGCAGTTCTTC. It yields the protein CASNAGRITTYNEQFF.

The chain joins TRBV4-3 to TRBJ2-2; D is perhaps TRBD2 (6 bases). There are 17 residues in the CDR3. Trimming pared 0 bases from V and 3 bases from J, leaving 14 bases between. Per germline, CDR1 LGHNA and CDR2 YSLEER. CDR3 DNA: TGCGCCAGCAGCCAAGATCGTGGGGGAGGCCACACCGGGGAGCTGTTTTTT. This translates into CASSQDRGGGHTGELFF.

In its sample, this clonotype is medium-sized. V is TRBV5-4 and J is TRBJ2-6; 11 bases agree with TRBD1. With 3 bases clipped from V and 2 bases from J, the junction kept 4 bases outside the gene matches. CDR1 and CDR2 from the germline V gene are SGHNT and YYREEE (reference sequence). This CDR3 is 17 amino acids long. The CDR3 region has the DNA TGTGCCAGCAGCTCGCCGGGACAGGGGGCTGGGGCCAACGTCCTGACTTTC. The encoded protein is CASSSPGQGAGANVLTF. The full variable domain, completed using reference TRBV5-4 and TRBJ2-6, is ETGVTQSPTHLIKTRGQQVTLRCSSQSGHNTVSWYQQALGQGPQFIFQYYREEENGRGNFPPRFSGLQFPNYSSELNVNALELDDSALYLCASSSPGQGAGANVLTFGAGSRLTVL.

This clonotype is categorized as large. V is TRBV19 and J is TRBJ2-7; D tentatively reads TRBD1 or TRBD2 (7 bases each). Germline assignment: CDR1 LNHDA and CDR2 SQIVND (reference sequence). This CDR3 is 13 amino acids long. V gave up 8 bases and J gave up 1 base, with 12 bases separating them. In nucleotides, the CDR3 is TGTGCCAGTGCGGGGGACAGATCCTACGAGCAGTACTTC. It codes for CASAGDRSYEQYF. The variable domain in full, completed from reference TRBV19 and TRBJ2-7, reads DGGITQSPKYLFRKEGQNVTLSCEQNLNHDAMYWYRQDPGQGLRLIYYSQIVNDFQKGDIAEGYSVSREKKESFPLTVTSAQKNPTAFYLCASAGDRSYEQYFGPGTRLTVT.

This clonotype rates as medium-sized. This chain joins TRBV6-2 or TRBV6-3 and TRBJ2-2, with 8 bases that match TRBD2. The CDR3 consists of 15 residues. Trimming at V came to 2 bases and at J to 6 bases, leaving 5 bases not matched to a gene. Germline values: CDR1 MNHEY, CDR2 SVGEGT. The CDR3: CASSYKSGGAGELFF. The CDR3 region has the DNA TGTGCCAGCAGTTACAAGTCGGGAGGGGCCGGGGAGCTGTTTTTT.

The chain is built from TRBV7-2 and TRBJ2-3; the match to TRBD2 covers 13 bases. This CDR3 region has 17 residues. Per germline, CDR1 SGHTA and CDR2 FQGNSA. Trimming took 1 base from V and 6 from J; bases not matched to a gene: 7. CDR3 protein: CASSLVTSGRGADTQYF. In nucleotides, the CDR3 is TGTGCCAGCAGCTTAGTCACTAGCGGGAGGGGGGCTGATACGCAGTATTTT.

The rearrangement links TRBV19 to TRBJ2-5; 14 nucleotides agree with TRBD2. The germline V gene has CDR1 LNHDA and CDR2 SQIVND (reference sequence). CDR3 length: 16 residues. V lost 5 bases, J lost 4 bases, and 6 bases stayed unmatched. The CDR3: CASSCGTSGSRETQYF. Here the CDR3 DNA reads TGTGCCAGTAGTTGTGGGACTAGCGGGAGTCGAGAGACCCAGTACTTC.

This clonotype is judged medium-sized. This chain joins TRBV18 and TRBJ1-2, with D perhaps matching TRBD1 (5 bases). The CDR3 spans 13 residues. Germline V gene lookup returns CDR1 KGHSH and CDR2 LQKENI. The ends were cut back, 8 bases at V and 3 bases at J, with 13 bases in the middle. CDR3 DNA sequence: TGTGCCAGCATTTTCGAGGGACACTATGGCTACACCTTC. Translating gives CASIFEGHYGYTF.

This clonotype was recorded a few times. The chain is built from TRBV6-2 or TRBV6-3 and TRBJ1-1; D not certain. Trimming took off 0 bases at V and 2 bases at J, with 16 bases between the two ends. The CDR3 sequence is 17 residues long. Germline values: CDR1 MNHEY, CDR2 SVGEGT. CDR3 protein: CASSYSVRTGTNTEAFF. CDR3 coding DNA: TGTGCCAGCAGTTACTCGGTTCGAACGGGAACTAACACTGAAGCTTTCTTT.

With respect to this clonotype: A much larger clone is a single base away; this may be a read error. The chain employs TRBV30 and TRBJ2-7, with 8 bases matching TRBD1. The CDR3 is 15 residues long. V shed 5 bases, J shed 3 bases, and the junction held 12 bases outside the gene matches. The germline CDR1 and CDR2 sequences are GTSNPN and SVGIG (reference sequence). CDR3 sequence reads: CAWAGSDRGGYEQYF. Here the CDR3 DNA reads TGTGCCTGGGCGGGTAGTGACAGGGGCGGCTACGAGCAGTACTTC.

This CDR3 reads CASSLSSGTFF. Here the CDR3 DNA reads TGCGCCAGCAGCTTGAGTAGTGGCACTTTCTTT. This chain connects TRBV5-1 to TRBJ1-1; D not certain. Per germline, CDR1 SGHRS and CDR2 YFSETQ. V lost 1 base and J lost 12, with 10 bases in between. This CDR3 region has 11 residues.

In its sample, this clonotype was seen a few times. The chain carries TRBV7-9 and TRBJ1-2, with D unclear. Germline V CDR1 and CDR2: SEHNR, FQNEAQ (reference sequence). Between the trimmed V and J ends, which lost 4 bases and 6 bases, there was a span of 9 bases. The length of the CDR3 is 12 residues. The CDR3 sequence: CASSYKDHGYTF. DNA for the CDR3: TGTGCCAGCAGCTACAAGGATCATGGCTACACCTTC.